This T cell receptor beta chain was found in a study of beta chain features in type 1 diabetes. Study information: About 98,000,000 sorted cells were examined across all samples. General study findings and limits: Patients' naive, central memory and regulatory TCRB repertoires appeared more alike than those of healthy donors.

The investigators reverse transcribed all of the isolated RNA, so they sequenced expressed TCRB transcripts. Repertoires were generated with immunoSEQ multiplex PCR, while TCRdb's copy carries only in-frame clones and drops some. Of some 400,000 clones listed, over 13% are singletons. V lost 4 bases and J 7 bases, leaving 20 bases between the germline ends. Germline CDR1 SQVTM, CDR2 ANQGSEA. The CDR3 extends over 15 amino acids. In this sample, this clone turned up a few times. The antigen is not known. Sequencing used naive CD4+ T cells from blood. V is TRBV29-1 and J is TRBJ1-5; tentative D call: TRBD1 (6 bases). The sequence came from a woman aged 18-29 years in good health. In DNA form, the CDR3 reads TGCAGCGTTGTAGTTGCGGGGGCAGGTTTACAGCCCCAGCATTTT. It yields the protein CSVVVAGAGLQPQHF. The full variable domain, rest sourced from reference TRBV29-1 and TRBJ1-5, is SAVISQKPSRDICQRGTSLTIQCQVDSQVTMMFWYRQQPGQSLTLIATANQGSEATYESGFVIDKFPISRPNLTFSTLTVSNMSPEDSSIYLCSVVVAGAGLQPQHFGDGTRLSIL.